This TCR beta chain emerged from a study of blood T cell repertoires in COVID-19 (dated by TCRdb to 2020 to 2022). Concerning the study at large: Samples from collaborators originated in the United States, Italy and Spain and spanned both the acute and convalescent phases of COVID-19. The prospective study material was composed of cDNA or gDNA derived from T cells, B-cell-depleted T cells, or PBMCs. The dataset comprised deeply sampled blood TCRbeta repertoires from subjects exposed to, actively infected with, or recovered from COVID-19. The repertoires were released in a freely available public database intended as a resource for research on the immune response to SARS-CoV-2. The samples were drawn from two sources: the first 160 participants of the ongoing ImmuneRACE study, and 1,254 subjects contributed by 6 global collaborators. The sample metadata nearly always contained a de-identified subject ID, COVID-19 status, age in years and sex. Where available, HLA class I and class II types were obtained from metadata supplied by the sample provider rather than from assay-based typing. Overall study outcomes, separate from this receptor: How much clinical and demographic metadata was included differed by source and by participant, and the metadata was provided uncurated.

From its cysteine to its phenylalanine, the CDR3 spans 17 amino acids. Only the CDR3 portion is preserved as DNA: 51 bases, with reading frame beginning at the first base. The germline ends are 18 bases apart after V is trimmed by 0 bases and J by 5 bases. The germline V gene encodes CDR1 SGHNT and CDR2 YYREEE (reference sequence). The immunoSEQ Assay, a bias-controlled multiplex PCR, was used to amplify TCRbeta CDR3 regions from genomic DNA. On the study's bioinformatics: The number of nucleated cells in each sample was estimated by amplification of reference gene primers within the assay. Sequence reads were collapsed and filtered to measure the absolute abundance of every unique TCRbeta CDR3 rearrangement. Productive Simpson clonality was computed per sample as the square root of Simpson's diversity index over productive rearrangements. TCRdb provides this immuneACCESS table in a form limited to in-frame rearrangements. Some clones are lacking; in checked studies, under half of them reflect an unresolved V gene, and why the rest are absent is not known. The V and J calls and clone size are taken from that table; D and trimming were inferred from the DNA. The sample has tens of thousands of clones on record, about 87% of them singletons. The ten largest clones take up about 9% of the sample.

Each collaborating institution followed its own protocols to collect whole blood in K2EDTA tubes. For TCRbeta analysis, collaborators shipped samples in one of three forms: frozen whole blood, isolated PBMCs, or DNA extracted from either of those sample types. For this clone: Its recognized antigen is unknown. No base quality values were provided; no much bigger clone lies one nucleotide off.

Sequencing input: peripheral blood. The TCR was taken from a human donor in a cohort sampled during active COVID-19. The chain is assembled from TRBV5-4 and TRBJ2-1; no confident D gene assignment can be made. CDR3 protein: CASSLGMGSGLNNEQFF. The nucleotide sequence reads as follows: TGTGCCAGCAGCTTGGGGATGGGTTCGGGTCTGAACAATGAGCAGTTCTTC.